What follows are 5 T cell receptor beta chains derived from one specimen sequenced in a study of CD8+ T cells in alopecia areata (dated by TCRdb to the late 2010s). Library preparation used the immunoSEQ multiplex PCR assay. For TCR sequencing, RNA was extracted from every sample and reverse transcribed into cDNA to serve as template. As stored in TCRdb, this immuneACCESS dataset retains in-frame rearrangements with V and J assigned. A fraction of the clones does not appear; measured against another copy, unresolved V genes explain less than half of the discrepancy, and the remainder lacks a known reason. For this sample there are about 290,000 clones; nearly 60% appear just once. The ten largest clonotypes hold under 2% of the sample. The sample's time point, from its label and the paper: around 22 weeks on oral tofacitinib. In the paper's terms, the treatment or condition label means: oral pan-JAK inhibitor, 5-10 mg twice daily.

Sequenced material: CD4+ T cells sorted from blood, taken at week 24, from a patient treated with tofacitinib. The origin of the receptors is a human donor with alopecia areata.

The rearrangement uses TRBV6-5 and TRBJ2-7; no definite D call. This CDR3 has 14 residues. Germline CDR1 reads MNHEY; CDR2 reads SVGAGI. V lost 4 bases to trimming and J lost 6 bases, with 16 bases between them. The CDR3 region is CASSSTKKVSEQYF. The CDR3 DNA reads as TGTGCCAGCAGTTCTACCAAAAAGGTATCCGAGCAGTACTTC.

The chain carries TRBV5-4 and TRBJ2-1; D is perhaps TRBD1 (6 bases). CDR3 length equals 15 residues. Germline CDR1 is SGHNT and CDR2 is YYREEE (reference sequence). V was shortened by 4 bases and J by 5 bases, with 16 bases between the two germline ends. CDR3: CASSPHGAGDNEQFF. The CDR3 DNA follows: TGTGCCAGCAGCCCTCATGGAGCAGGGGACAATGAGCAGTTCTTC.

The chain has TRBV15 and TRBJ2-3, with D possibly being TRBD1 (6 bases). V dropped 8 bases and J dropped 3 bases, with 12 bases sitting between them. This CDR3 has 13 amino acids. Per the germline V gene, CDR1 is LNHNV and CDR2 is YYDKDF (reference sequence). CDR3 coding DNA: TGTGCCACCCGGTCCCAGGGGACAGATACGCAGTATTTT. Its translation is CATRSQGTDTQYF.

This clone was seen only a few times. This chain connects TRBV7-9 to TRBJ1-4, with 7 bases matching TRBD1. The CDR3 has 15 amino acids. Unmatched junction bases numbered 3, after V lost 5 bases and J lost 0 bases. The germline CDR1 and CDR2 sequences are SEHNR and FQNEAQ (reference sequence). The CDR3 DNA is TGTGCCAGCAGCGATGGACAGGCAACTAATGAAAAACTGTTTTTT. Translated: CASSDGQATNEKLFF. The full variable domain, with the rest looked up from reference TRBV7-9 and TRBJ1-4, is DTGVSQNPRHKITKRGQNVTFRCDPISEHNRLYWYRQTLGQGPEFLTYFQNEAQLEKSRLLSDRFSAERPKGSFSTLEIQRTEQGDSAMYLCASSDGQATNEKLFFGSGTQLSVL.

The rearrangement uses TRBV28 and TRBJ2-3; weak D call: TRBD1 (5 bases). Germline assignment: CDR1 MDHEN and CDR2 SYDVKM. The CDR3 contains 16 residues. Deletions cut 5 bases from V and 0 bases from J, with 15 bases between. For the CDR3, the DNA is TGTGCCAGCAGTGGGTGGGGCACACGCAGCACAGATACGCAGTATTTT. It encodes CASSGWGTRSTDTQYF.